Sequencing of this T cell receptor (beta chain) was carried out in a study of blood T cell repertoires in COVID-19. Study at large: T cells, B-cell-depleted T cells, or PBMCs provided the cDNA or gDNA that served as material.

Germline CDR1 LGHNA, CDR2 YSLEER. This CDR3 spans 14 amino acids. J was trimmed by 6 bases and V by 4 bases; bases with no gene match: 2. Sequencing was performed with immunoSEQ multiplex PCR; in TCRdb, only in-frame clones are kept and a portion is missing. Here the sample spans about 53,000 clones, 77% being singletons. This chain joins TRBV4-3 and TRBJ2-1; 11 nucleotides align to TRBD1. This sequence was found in a man aged 65 to 79 with active or convalescent COVID-19. The source material was peripheral blood. Written as DNA, the CDR3 is TGCGCCAGCAGCCCCGGACAGGGGGCCAATGAGCAGTTCTTC. This encodes CASSPGQGANEQFF.